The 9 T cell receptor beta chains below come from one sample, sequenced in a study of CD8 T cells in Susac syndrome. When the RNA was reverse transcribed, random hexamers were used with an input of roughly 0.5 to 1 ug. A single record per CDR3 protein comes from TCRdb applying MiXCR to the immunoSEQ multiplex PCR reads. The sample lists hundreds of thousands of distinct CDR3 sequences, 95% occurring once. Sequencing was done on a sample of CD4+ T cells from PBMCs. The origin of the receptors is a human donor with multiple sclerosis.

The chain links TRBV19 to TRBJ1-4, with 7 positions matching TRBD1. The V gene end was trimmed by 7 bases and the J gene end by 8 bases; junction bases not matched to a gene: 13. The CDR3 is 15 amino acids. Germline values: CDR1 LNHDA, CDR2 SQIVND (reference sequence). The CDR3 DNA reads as TGTGCCAGTACCATCGTTTCAGGGGGAGACGAAAAACTGTTTTTT. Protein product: CASTIVSGGDEKLFF. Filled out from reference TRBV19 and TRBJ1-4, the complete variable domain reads DGGITQSPKYLFRKEGQNVTLSCEQNLNHDAMYWYRQDPGQGLRLIYYSQIVNDFQKGDIAEGYSVSREKKESFPLTVTSAQKNPTAFYLCASTIVSGGDEKLFFGSGTQLSVL.

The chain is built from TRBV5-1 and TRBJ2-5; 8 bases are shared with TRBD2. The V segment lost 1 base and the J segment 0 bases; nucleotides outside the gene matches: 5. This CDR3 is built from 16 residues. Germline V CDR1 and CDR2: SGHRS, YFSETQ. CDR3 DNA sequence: TGCGCCAGCAGCTTGTTTGCGGGGGGCTACCAAGAGACCCAGTACTTC. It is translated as CASSLFAGGYQETQYF.

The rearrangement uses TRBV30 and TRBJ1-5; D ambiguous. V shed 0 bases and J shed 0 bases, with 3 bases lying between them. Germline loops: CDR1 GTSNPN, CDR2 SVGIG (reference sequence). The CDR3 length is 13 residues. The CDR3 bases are TGTGCCTGGAGTGTCAATAGCAATCAGCCCCAGCATTTT. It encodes CAWSVNSNQPQHF.

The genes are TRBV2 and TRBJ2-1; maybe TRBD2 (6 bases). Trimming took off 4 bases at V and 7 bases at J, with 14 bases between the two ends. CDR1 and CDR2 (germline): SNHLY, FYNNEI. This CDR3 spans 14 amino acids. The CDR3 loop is CASSGDSPVNEQFF. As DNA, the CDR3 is TGTGCCAGCAGTGGGGACTCCCCGGTAAATGAGCAGTTCTTC. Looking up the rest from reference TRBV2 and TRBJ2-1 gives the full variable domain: EPEVTQTPSHQVTQMGQEVILRCVPISNHLYFYWYRQILGQKVEFLVSFYNNEISEKSEIFDDQFSVERPDGSNFTLKIRSTKLEDSAMYFCASSGDSPVNEQFFGPGTRLTVL.

Here the CDR3 reads CASSTGLRQPQHF. The CDR3 DNA reads as TGTGCCAGCAGTACAGGGTTGCGTCAGCCCCAGCATTTT. The genes are TRBV2 and TRBJ1-5; D perhaps matches TRBD1 (6 bases). Germline-derived CDR1 and CDR2 are SNHLY and FYNNEI. V was pared by 5 bases and J by 6 bases, with 11 bases between. The CDR3 contains 13 residues.

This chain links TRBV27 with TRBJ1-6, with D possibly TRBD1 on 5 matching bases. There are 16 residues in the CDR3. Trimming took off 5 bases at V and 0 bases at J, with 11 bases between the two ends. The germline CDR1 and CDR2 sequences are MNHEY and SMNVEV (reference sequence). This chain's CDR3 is CASSLGTVSYNSPLHF. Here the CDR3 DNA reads TGTGCCAGCAGTCTCGGGACGGTCTCCTATAATTCACCCCTCCACTTT.

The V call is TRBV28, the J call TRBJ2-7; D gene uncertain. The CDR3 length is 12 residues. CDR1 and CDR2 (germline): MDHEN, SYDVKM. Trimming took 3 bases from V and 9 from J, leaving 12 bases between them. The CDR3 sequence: CASSLVAARQYF. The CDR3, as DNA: TGTGCCAGCAGTTTGGTAGCTGCGCGGCAGTACTTC.

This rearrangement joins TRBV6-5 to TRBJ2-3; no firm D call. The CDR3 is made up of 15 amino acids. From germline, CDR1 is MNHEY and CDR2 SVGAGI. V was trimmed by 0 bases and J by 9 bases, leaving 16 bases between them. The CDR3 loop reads CASSYSAPDPRTQYF. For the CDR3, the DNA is TGTGCCAGCAGTTACTCGGCGCCGGACCCCCGAACGCAGTATTTT.

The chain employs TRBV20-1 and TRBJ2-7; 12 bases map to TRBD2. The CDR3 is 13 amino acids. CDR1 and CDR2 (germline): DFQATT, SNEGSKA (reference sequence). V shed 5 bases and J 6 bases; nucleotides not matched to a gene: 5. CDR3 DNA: TGCAGTGCTTCTAGCGGGGGGGGCCGCGAGCAGTACTTC. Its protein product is CSASSGGGREQYF.